Below are 14 T cell receptor beta chains sequenced from a single sample in a study of control samples from healthy donors and cancer patients. Generated by immunoSEQ multiplex PCR, the TCRdb table keeps only in-frame clones and is missing some. This table has 90,000 or so clones, around 90% appearing once. The source material was blood. The receptors here all came from a woman aged 70-85 years in good health.

The chain carries TRBV30 and TRBJ2-7; D is ambiguous. From germline, CDR1 is GTSNPN and CDR2 SVGIG (reference sequence). V was trimmed by 0 bases and J by 2 bases, leaving 11 bases between them. The CDR3 loop spans 14 amino acids. CDR3: CAWSVRGLTYEQYF. CDR3 nucleotides: TGTGCCTGGAGTGTCCGTGGGCTAACCTACGAGCAGTACTTC.

This clone was counted ten times or more. This chain links TRBV6-5 with TRBJ1-4; D is uncertain. V was pared by 6 bases and J by 5 bases, with 13 bases between. Per germline, CDR1 MNHEY and CDR2 SVGAGI. CDR3 length equals 14 residues. The CDR3 region has the DNA TGTGCCAGCAGGGACGTAGGACCCAATGAAAAACTGTTTTTT. Protein sequence: CASRDVGPNEKLFF.

Only one count was recorded for this clone. The chain carries TRBV5-1 and TRBJ2-2; tentatively, D is TRBD1 (5 bases). Germline V CDR1 and CDR2: SGHRS, YFSETQ. This CDR3 is built from 13 residues. Trimming pared 5 bases from V and 4 bases from J, leaving 9 bases between. The CDR3: CASRQVPTGELFF. In DNA form, the CDR3 reads TGCGCCAGCAGACAGGTGCCCACCGGGGAGCTGTTTTTT.

The chain carries TRBV6-5 and TRBJ1-1, with 7 positions matching TRBD1. V gave up 6 bases and J gave up 1 base; unmatched junction bases: 5. Germline CDR1 reads MNHEY; CDR2 reads SVGAGI. The CDR3 runs 14 residues. The CDR3 DNA reads TGTGCCAGCAGCCACAGGGGTAGGAACACTGAAGCTTTCTTT. Residues: CASSHRGRNTEAFF.

This chain links TRBV18 with TRBJ2-7; either TRBD1 or TRBD2 may supply D (5 bases each). Germline assignment: CDR1 KGHSH and CDR2 LQKENI. V was cut by 2 bases and J by 4 bases, with 15 bases left in between. This CDR3 contains 15 residues. The CDR3 loop reads CASSPEGLSSYEQYF. The CDR3 DNA reads as TGTGCCAGCTCACCAGAGGGGTTGTCATCGTACGAGCAGTACTTC.

The rearrangement uses TRBV19 and TRBJ2-1, with a possible D match to TRBD2 (5 bases). The CDR3 runs 12 residues. With 1 base removed from V and 8 bases from J, the gap between germline ends came to 6 bases. Germline CDR1 reads LNHDA; CDR2 reads SQIVND (reference sequence). CDR3 sequence (DNA): TGTGCCAGTAGTATAGTAGCGCATGAGCAGTTCTTC. This encodes CASSIVAHEQFF.

V usage is TRBV6-6 and J usage is TRBJ1-5; 8 nucleotides agree with TRBD1. Germline-derived CDR1 and CDR2 are MNHNY and SVGAGI (reference sequence). With 2 bases clipped from V and 6 bases from J, the junction kept 6 bases outside the gene matches. The CDR3 has 15 residues. The CDR3 nucleotides are TGTGCCAGCAGTTACGGTCAGGGGGCAGGTCAGCCCCAGCATTTT. Protein: CASSYGQGAGQPQHF.

This chain joins TRBV28 and TRBJ1-1; tentative D call: TRBD1 (6 bases). The V end was cut by 6 bases, the J end by 1 base, with 15 bases between. Germline CDR1 and CDR2: MDHEN and SYDVKM. CDR3 length equals 15 residues. The CDR3 reads CASRGPTGKNTEAFF. The CDR3 region has the DNA TGTGCCAGCAGGGGCCCGACAGGAAAGAACACTGAAGCTTTCTTT.

This clone showed up just once. This sequence joins TRBV7-6 and TRBJ1-5; D call uncertain. This CDR3 contains 14 residues. V was trimmed by 5 bases and J by 9 bases, leaving 17 bases between them. Germline CDR1 and CDR2: SGHVS and FNYEAQ. The CDR3 sequence: CASSLERAESPQHF. The CDR3 nucleotides read TGTGCCAGCAGCCTTGAGAGGGCTGAATCGCCCCAGCATTTT.

V gene TRBV9 combines with J gene TRBJ2-6; D is possibly TRBD1 or TRBD2 (5 bases each). Germline V lookup: CDR1 SGDLS, CDR2 YYNGEE. The CDR3 totals 13 residues. The V and J ends lost 7 bases and 0 bases respectively, with 5 bases between them. CDR3 nucleotides: TGTGCCAGCGGGACCTCTGGGGCCAACGTCCTGACTTTC. It is translated as CASGTSGANVLTF.

This rearrangement joins TRBV5-8 to TRBJ2-4; possibly TRBD2 for D (5 bases). The ends were cut back, 6 bases at V and 5 bases at J, with 18 bases in the middle. This CDR3 is built from 15 residues. The germline CDR1 and CDR2 sequences are SGHTS and YDEGEE. The CDR3 bases are TGTGCCAGCATCCGTCAAAGAAGCGGCGAAAACATTCAGTACTTC. It translates to CASIRQRSGENIQYF.

The chain links TRBV20-1 to TRBJ2-7; D remains unclear. The germline CDR1 and CDR2 sequences are DFQATT and SNEGSKA (reference sequence). Trimming removed 6 bases from V and 4 bases from J, with 10 bases in between. This CDR3 spans 11 amino acids. For the CDR3, the DNA is TGCAGTGCCACGGACGGTTACGAGCAGTACTTC. Translated: CSATDGYEQYF.

The chain employs TRBV7-3 and TRBJ2-2; D perhaps matches TRBD1 (5 bases). Trimming took 2 bases from V and 0 from J, leaving 7 bases between them. The CDR3 sequence is 15 residues long. The germline V gene encodes CDR1 SGHTA and CDR2 FQGTGA. The CDR3, as DNA: TGTGCCAGCAGCTTAGACAGATCGAACACCGGGGAGCTGTTTTTT. Protein sequence: CASSLDRSNTGELFF.

With regard to this clone: The junction differs from germline at one of its ends, possibly a read error. The chain uses TRBV9 and TRBJ1-2; D might be TRBD1 (5 bases). The CDR3 has 18 amino acids. Germline V gene data show CDR1 as SGDLS and CDR2 as YYNGEE. CDR3 residues: CASSVEAGTRGIHYGYTF. Written as DNA, the CDR3 is TGTGCCAGCAGCGTAGAAGCCGGGACCCGGGGGATACACTACGGCTACACCTTC.